This T cell receptor beta chain was sequenced for a study of cytomegalovirus exposure and HLA in healthy donors. For the study at large: Roughly 179 million T cells yielded approximately 100 million unique TCR beta sequences, as an earlier analysis found.

In its sample, this clone was seen a few times. The antigen is not known. In the PCR, 60 Vbeta and 13 Jbeta primers were used. The assay was immunoSEQ multiplex PCR, and TCRdb's table has in-frame clones only and misses some. Of 85,000 to 130,000 clones listed, 71% are singletons. Study-level points and caveats: Follow-up analysis seemed to connect common viral pathogens with several of the most significant clusters identified. The authors listed 150 or so TCR beta chains as cytomegalovirus-associated.

The sequence was obtained from a female donor in good health and CMV-seronegative. The sequencing input was PBMCs.

This CDR3 is CASRETGGSGNTIYF. As DNA, the CDR3 is TGTGCCAGCAGGGAGACAGGGGGCTCTGGAAACACCATATATTTT. The chain recombines TRBV6-1 with TRBJ1-3; TRBD1 matches 9 bases. The J segment lost 0 bases and the V segment lost 6 bases, leaving 3 bases of the junction unmatched. The CDR3 contains 15 residues. The germline gives CDR1 MNHNS, CDR2 SASEGT.